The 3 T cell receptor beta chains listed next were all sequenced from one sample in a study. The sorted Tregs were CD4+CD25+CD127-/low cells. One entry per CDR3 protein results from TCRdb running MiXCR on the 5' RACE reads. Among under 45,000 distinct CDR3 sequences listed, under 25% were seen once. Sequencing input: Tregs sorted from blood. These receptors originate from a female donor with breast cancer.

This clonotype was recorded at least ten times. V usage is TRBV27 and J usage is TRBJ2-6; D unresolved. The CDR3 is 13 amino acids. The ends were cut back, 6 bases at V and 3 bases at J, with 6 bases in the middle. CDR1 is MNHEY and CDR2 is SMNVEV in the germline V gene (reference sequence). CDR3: CASSFNGANVLTF. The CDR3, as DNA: TGTGCCAGCAGCTTCAATGGGGCCAACGTCCTGACTTTC.

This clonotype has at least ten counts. Written as DNA, the CDR3 is TGCGCCAGCAGCTCGGAAACGGGACTAGCGGGATACAATGAGCAGTTCTTC. It translates to CASSSETGLAGYNEQFF. The gene calls are TRBV5-1 and TRBJ2-1; 13 nucleotides match TRBD2. The CDR3 is made up of 17 amino acids. Germline-derived CDR1 and CDR2 are SGHRS and YFSETQ. The trim removed 3 bases at V and 4 bases at J, leaving 7 bases unmatched.

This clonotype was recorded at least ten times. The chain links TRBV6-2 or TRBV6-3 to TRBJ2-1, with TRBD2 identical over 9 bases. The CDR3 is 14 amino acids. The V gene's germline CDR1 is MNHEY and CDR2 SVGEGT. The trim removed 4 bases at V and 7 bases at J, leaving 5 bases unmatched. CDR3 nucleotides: TGTGCCAGCAGTTTTAGCGGGAGAGGAAATGAGCAGTTCTTC. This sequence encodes CASSFSGRGNEQFF.